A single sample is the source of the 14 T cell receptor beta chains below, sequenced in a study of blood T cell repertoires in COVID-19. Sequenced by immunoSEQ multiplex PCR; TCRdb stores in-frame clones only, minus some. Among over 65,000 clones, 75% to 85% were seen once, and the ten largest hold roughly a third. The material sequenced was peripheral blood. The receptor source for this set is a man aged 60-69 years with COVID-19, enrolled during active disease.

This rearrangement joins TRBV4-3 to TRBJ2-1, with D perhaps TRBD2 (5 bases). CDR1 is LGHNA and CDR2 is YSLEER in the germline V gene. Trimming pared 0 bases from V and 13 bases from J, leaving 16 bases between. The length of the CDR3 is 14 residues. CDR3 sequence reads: CASSQDHGSTGQFF. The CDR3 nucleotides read TGCGCCAGCAGCCAAGATCATGGGAGTACGGGACAGTTCTTC.

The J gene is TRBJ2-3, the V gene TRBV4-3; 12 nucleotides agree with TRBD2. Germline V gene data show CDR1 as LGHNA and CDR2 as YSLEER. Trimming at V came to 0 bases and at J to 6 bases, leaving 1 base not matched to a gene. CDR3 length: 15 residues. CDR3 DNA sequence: TGCGCCAGCAGCCAAGAACTAGCGGGAGGCGATACGCAGTATTTT. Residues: CASSQELAGGDTQYF.

CDR3: CASSWSGRPYNEQFF. CDR3 coding DNA: TGTGCCAGCAGTTGGAGCGGGAGGCCCTACAATGAGCAGTTCTTC. The V call is TRBV6-5, the J call TRBJ2-1, with TRBD2 matching over 9 bases. Losses at the gene ends were 4 bases for V and 2 bases for J; bases not matched to a gene: 3. The germline CDR1 and CDR2 sequences are MNHEY and SVGAGI. The CDR3 sequence is 15 residues long.

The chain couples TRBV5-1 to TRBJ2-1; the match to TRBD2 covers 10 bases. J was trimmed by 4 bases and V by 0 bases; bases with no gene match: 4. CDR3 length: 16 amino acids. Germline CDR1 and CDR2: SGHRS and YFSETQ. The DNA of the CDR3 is TGCGCCAGCAGCTTGGCGACTAGCGGGTTTTACAATGAGCAGTTCTTC. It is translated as CASSLATSGFYNEQFF.

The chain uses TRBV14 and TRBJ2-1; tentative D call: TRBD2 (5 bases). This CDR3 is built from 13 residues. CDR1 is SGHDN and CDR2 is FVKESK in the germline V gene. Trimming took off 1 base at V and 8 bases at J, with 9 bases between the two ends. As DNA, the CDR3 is TGTGCCAGCAGCCAAGTGTACGGGGATGAGCAGTTCTTC. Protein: CASSQVYGDEQFF.

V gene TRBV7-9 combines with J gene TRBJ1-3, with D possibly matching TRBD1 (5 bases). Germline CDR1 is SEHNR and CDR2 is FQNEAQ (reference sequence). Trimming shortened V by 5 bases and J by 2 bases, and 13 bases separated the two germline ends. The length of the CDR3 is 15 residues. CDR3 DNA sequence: TGTGCCAGCAGCCCCCGGGGGGACGCTGGAAACACCATATATTTT. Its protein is CASSPRGDAGNTIYF. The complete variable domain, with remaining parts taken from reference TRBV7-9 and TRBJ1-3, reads DTGVSQNPRHKITKRGQNVTFRCDPISEHNRLYWYRQTLGQGPEFLTYFQNEAQLEKSRLLSDRFSAERPKGSFSTLEIQRTEQGDSAMYLCASSPRGDAGNTIYFGEGSWLTVV.

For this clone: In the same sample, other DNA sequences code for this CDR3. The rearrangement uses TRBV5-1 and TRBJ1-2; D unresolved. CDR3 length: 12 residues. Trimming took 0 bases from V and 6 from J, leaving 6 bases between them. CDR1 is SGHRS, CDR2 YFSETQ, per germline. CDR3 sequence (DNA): TGCGCCAGCAGCTTGGGAGGTGATGGCTACACCTTC. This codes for CASSLGGDGYTF.

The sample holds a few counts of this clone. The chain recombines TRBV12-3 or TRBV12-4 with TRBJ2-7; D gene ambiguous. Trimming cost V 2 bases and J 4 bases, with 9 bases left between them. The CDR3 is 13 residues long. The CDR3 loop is CASSLMVEYEQYF. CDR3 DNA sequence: TGTGCCAGCAGTTTAATGGTTGAGTACGAGCAGTACTTC.

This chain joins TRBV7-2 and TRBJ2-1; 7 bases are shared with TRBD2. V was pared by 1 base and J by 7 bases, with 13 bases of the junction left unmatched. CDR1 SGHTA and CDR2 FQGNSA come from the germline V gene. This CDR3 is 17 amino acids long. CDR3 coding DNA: TGTGCCAGCAGCTTAGTGAGCGGGACCCTCGCCTTTAATGAGCAGTTCTTC. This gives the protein CASSLVSGTLAFNEQFF.

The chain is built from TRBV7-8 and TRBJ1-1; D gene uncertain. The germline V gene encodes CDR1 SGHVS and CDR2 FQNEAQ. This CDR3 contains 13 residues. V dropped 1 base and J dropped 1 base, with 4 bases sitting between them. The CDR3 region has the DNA TGTGCCAGCAGCTTAGGACAGAACACTGAAGCTTTCTTT. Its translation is CASSLGQNTEAFF.

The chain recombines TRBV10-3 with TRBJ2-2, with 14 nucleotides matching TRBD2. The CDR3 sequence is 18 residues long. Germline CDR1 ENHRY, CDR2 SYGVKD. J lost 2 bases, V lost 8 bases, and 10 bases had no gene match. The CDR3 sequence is CAIPAGTSGSGNTGELFF. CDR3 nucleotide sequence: TGTGCCATCCCAGCCGGGACTAGCGGGAGCGGTAACACCGGGGAGCTGTTTTTT.

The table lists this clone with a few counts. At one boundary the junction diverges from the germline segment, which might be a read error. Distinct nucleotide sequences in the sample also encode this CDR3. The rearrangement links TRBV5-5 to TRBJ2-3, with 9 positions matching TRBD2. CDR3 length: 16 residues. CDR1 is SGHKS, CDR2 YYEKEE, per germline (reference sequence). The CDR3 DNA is TGTCCCAGCTGCTTGGGAGGGGGCGGGAGGGCCCTCCCTGGGTATTTT. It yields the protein CPSCLGGGGRALPGYF.

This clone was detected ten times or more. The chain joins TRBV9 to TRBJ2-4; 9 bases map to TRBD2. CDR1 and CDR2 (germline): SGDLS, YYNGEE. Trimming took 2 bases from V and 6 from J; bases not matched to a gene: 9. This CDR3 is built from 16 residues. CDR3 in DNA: TGTGCCAGCAGCGTCGAGACTAGCGGTCTGGGAAACATTCAGTACTTC. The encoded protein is CASSVETSGLGNIQYF. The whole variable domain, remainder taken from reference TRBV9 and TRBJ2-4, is DSGVTQTPKHLITATGQRVTLRCSPRSGDLSVYWYQQSLDQGLQFLIQYYNGEERAKGNILERFSAQQFPDLHSELNLSSLELGDSALYFCASSVETSGLGNIQYFGAGTRLSVL.

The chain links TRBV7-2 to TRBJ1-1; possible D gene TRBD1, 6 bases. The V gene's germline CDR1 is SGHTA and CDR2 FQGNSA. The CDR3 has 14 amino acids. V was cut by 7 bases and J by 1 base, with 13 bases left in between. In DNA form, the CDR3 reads TGTGCCAGCATGCCTGGGGGACAGAACACTGAAGCTTTCTTT. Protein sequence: CASMPGGQNTEAFF. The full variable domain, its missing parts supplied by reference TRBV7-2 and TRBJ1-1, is GAGVSQSPSNKVTEKGKDVELRCDPISGHTALYWYRQSLGQGLEFLIYFQGNSAPDKSGLPSDRFSAERTGGSVSTLTIQRTQQEDSAVYLCASMPGGQNTEAFFGQGTRLTVV.